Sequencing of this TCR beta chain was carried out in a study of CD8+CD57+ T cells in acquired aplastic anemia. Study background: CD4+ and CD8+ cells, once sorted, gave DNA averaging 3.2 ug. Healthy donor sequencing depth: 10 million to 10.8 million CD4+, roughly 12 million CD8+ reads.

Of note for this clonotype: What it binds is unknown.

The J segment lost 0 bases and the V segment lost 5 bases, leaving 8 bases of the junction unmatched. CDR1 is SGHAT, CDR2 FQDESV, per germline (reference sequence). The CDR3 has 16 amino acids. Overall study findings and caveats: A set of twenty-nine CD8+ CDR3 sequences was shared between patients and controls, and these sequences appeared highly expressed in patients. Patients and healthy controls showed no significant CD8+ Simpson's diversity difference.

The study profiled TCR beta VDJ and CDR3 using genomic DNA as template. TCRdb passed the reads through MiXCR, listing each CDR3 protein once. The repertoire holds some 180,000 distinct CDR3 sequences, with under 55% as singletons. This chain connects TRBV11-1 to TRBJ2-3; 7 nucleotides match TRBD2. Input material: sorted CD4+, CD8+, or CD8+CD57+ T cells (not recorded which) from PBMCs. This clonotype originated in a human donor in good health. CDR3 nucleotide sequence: TGTGCCAGCAGCCTCTACCTTAGCGGGAGCACAGATACGCAGTATTTT. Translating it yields CASSLYLSGSTDTQYF.